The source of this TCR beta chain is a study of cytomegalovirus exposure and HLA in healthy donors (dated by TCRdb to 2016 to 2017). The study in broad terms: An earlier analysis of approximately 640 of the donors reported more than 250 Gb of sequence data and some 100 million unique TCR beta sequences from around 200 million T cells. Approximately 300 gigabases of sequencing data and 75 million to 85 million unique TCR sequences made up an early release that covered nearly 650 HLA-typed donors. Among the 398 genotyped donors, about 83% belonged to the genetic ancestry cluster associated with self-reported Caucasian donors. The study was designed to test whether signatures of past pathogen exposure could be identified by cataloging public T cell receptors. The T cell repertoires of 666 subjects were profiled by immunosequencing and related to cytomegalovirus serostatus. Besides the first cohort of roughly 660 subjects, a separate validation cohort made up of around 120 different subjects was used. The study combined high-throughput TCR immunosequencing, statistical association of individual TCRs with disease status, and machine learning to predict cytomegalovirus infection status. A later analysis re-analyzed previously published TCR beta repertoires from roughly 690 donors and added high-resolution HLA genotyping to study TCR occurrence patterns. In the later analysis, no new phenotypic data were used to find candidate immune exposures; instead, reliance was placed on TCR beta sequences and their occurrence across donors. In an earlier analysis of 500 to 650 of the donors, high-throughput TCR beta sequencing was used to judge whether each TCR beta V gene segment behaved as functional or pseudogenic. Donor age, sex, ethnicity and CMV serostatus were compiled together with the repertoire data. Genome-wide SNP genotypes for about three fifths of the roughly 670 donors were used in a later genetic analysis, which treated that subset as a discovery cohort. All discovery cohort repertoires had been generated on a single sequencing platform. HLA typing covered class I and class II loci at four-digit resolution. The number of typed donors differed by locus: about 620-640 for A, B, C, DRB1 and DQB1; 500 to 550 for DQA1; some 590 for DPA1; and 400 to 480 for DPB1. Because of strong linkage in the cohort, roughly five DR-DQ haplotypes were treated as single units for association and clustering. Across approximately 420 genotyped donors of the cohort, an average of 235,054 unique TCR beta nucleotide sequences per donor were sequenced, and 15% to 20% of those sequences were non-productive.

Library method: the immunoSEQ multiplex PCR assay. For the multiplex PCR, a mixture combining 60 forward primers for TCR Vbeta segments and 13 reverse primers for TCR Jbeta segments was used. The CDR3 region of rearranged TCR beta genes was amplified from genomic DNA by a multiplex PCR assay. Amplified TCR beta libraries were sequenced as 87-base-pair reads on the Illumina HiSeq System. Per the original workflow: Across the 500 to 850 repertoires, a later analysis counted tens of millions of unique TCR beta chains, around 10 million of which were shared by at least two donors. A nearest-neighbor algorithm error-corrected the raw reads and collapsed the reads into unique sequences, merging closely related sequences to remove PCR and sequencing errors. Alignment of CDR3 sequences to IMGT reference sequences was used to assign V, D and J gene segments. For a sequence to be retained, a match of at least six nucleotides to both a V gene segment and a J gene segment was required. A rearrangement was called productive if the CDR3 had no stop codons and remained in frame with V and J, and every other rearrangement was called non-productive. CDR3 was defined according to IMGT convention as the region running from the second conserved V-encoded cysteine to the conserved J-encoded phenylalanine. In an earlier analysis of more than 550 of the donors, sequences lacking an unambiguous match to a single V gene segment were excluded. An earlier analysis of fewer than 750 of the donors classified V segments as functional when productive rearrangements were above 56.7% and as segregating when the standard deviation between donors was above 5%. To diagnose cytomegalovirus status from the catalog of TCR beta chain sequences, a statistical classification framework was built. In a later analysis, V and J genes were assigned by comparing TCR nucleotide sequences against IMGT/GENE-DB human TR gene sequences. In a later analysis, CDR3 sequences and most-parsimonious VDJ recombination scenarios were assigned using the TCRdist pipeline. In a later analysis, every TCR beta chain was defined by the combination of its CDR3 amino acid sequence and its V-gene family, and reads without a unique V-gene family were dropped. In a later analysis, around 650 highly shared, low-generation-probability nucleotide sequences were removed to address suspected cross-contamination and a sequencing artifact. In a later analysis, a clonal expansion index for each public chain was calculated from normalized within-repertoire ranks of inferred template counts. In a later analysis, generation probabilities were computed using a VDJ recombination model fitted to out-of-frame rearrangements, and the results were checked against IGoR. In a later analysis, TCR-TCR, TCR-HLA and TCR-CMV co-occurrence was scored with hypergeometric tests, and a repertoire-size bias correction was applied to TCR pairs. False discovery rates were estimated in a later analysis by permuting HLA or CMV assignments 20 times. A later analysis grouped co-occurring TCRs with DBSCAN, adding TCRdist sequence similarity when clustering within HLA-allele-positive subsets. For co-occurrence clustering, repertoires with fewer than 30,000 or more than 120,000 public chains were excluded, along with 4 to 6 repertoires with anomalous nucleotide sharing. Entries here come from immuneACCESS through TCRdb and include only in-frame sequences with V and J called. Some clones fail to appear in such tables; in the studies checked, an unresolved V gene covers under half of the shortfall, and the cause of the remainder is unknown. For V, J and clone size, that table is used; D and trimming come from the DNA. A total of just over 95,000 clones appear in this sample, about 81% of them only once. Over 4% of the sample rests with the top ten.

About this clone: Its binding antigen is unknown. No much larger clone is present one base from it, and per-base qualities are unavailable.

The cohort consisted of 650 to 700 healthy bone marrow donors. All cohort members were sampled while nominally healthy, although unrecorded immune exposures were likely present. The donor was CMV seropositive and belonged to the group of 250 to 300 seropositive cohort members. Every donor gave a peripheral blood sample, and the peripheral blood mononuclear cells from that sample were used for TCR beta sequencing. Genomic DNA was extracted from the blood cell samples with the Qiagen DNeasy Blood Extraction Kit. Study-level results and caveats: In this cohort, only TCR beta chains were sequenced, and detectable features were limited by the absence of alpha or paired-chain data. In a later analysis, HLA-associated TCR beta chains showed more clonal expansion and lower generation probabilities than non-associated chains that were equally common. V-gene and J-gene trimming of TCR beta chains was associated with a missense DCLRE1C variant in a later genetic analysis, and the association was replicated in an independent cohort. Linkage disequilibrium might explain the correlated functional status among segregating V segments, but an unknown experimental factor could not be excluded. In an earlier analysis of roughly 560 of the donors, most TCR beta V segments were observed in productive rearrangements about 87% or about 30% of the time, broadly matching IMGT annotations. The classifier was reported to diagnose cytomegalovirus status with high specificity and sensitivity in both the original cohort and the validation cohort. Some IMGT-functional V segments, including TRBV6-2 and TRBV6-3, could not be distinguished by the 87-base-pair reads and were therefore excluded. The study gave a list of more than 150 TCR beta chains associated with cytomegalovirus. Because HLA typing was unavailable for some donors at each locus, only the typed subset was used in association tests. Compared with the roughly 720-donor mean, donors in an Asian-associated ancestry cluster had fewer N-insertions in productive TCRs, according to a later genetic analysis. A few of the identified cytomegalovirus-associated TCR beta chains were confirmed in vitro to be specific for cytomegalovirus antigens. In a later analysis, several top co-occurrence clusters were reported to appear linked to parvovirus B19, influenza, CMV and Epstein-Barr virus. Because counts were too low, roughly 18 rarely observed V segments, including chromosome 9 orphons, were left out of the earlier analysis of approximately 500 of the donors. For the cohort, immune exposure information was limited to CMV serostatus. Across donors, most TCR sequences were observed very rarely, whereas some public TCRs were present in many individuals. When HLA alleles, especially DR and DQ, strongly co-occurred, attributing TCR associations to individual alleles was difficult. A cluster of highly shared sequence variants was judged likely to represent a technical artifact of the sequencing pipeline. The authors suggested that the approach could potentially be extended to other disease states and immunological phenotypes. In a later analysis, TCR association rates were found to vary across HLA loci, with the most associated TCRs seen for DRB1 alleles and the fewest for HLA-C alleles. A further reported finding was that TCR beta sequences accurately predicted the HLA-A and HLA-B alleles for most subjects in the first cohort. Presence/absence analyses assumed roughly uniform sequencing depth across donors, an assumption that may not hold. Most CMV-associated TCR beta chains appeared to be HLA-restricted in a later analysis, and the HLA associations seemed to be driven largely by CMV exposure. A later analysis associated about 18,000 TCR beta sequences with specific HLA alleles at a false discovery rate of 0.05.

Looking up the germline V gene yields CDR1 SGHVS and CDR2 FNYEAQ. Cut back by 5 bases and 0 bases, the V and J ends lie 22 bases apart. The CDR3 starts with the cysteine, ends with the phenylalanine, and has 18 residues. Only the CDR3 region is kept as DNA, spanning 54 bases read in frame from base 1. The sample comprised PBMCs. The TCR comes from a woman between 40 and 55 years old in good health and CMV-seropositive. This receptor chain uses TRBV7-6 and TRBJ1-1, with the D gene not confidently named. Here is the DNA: TGTGCCAGCAGCCCACTCATCCTCACGTTTCGAATGAACACTGAAGCTTTCTTT. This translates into CASSPLILTFRMNTEAFF.